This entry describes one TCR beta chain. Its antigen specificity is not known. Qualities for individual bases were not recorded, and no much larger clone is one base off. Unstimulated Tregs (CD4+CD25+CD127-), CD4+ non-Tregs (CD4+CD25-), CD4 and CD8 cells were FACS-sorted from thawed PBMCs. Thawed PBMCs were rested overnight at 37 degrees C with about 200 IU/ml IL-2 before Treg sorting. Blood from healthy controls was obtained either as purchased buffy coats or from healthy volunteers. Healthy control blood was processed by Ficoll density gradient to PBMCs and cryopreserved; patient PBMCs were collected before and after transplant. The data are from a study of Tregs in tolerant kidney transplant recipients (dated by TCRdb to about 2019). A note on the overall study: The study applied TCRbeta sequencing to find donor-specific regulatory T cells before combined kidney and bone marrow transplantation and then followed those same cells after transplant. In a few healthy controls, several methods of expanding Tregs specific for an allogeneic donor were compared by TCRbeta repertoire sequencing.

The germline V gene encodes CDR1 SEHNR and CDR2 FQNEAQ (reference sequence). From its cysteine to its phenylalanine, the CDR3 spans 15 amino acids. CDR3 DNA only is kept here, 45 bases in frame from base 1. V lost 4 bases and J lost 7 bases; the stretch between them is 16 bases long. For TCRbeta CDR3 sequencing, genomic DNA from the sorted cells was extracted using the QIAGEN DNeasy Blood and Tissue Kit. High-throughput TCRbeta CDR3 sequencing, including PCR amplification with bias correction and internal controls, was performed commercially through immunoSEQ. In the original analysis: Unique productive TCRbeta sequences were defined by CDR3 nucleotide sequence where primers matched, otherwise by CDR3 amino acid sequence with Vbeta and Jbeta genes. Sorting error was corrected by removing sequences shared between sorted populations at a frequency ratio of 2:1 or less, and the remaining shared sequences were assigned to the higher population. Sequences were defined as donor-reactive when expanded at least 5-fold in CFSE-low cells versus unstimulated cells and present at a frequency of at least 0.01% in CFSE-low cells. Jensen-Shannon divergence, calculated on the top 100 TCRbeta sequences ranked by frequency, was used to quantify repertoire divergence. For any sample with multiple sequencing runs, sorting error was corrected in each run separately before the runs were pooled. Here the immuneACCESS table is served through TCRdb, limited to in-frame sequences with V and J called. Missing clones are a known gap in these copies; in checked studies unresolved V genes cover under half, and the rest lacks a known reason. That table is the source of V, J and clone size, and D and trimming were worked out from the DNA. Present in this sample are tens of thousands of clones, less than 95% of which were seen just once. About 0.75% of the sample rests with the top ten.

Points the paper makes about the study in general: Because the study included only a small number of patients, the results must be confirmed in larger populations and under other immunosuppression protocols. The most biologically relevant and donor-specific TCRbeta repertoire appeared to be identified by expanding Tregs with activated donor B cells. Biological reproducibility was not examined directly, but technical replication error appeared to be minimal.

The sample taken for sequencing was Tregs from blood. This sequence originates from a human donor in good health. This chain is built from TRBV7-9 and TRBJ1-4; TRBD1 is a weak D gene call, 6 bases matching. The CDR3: CASSSDRREGEKLFF. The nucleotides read TGTGCCAGCAGCTCCGACAGGAGGGAGGGTGAAAAACTGTTTTTT.